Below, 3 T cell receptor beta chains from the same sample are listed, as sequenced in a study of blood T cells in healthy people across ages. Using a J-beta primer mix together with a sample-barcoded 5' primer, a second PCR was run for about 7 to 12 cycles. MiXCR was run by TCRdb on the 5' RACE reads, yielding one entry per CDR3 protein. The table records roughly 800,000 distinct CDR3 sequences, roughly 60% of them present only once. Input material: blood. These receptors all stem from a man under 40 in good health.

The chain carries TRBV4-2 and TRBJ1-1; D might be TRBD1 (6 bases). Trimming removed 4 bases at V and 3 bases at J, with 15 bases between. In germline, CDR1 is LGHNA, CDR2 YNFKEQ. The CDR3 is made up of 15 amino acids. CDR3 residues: CASSLQRRGHTEAFF. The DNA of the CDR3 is TGTGCCAGCAGCCTCCAACGCAGGGGTCACACTGAAGCTTTCTTT.

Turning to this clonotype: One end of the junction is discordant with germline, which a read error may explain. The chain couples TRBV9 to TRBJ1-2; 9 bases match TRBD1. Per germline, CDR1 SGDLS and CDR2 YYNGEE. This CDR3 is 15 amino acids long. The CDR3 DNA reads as TGTGCCAGCAGCTTGGACAGGGGATTTAACTATGACTACACCTTC. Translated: CASSLDRGFNYDYTF.

The CDR3 DNA reads as TGTGCCAGCGGCTCCCCCACTCTTTGGTTCTACGAGCAGTACTTC. Translating gives CASGSPTLWFYEQYF. The rearrangement joins TRBV28 to TRBJ2-7; no definite D call. The CDR3 is 15 amino acids. Trimming removed 8 bases from V and 3 bases from J, with 20 bases in between. The germline V gene has CDR1 MDHEN and CDR2 SYDVKM.